Shown below are 3 T cell receptor beta chains from a single sample sequenced in a study of blood T cell repertoires in COVID-19. Repertoires were generated with immunoSEQ multiplex PCR, while TCRdb's copy carries only in-frame clones and drops some. The sample shows 170,000 or so clones, about four fifths of them seen only once. The specimen sequenced was peripheral blood. All receptors derive from a man aged 18 to 29 with active or convalescent COVID-19.

This rearrangement joins TRBV10-3 to TRBJ1-2; D is ambiguous. In germline, CDR1 is ENHRY, CDR2 SYGVKD. Trimming stripped 6 bases from V and 2 bases from J, with 10 bases between. The CDR3 loop spans 13 amino acids. CDR3 in DNA: TGTGCCATCAGCCCTACAGAGAACTATGGCTACACCTTC. This gives the protein CAISPTENYGYTF.

The chain links TRBV30 to TRBJ1-2, with 9 bases that match TRBD1. The J segment lost 5 bases and the V segment lost 4 bases, leaving 5 bases of the junction unmatched. Germline assignment: CDR1 GTSNPN and CDR2 SVGIG (reference sequence). CDR3 size: 13 residues. The CDR3 DNA reads as TGTGCCTGGACCCGGGACAGGGTGTATGGCTACACCTTC. Protein: CAWTRDRVYGYTF.

The sample holds one count of this clone. V gene TRBV30 combines with J gene TRBJ1-1; 8 bases fit TRBD1. J was trimmed by 3 bases and V by 2 bases; bases with no gene match: 5. The CDR3 sequence is 14 residues long. Per germline, CDR1 GTSNPN and CDR2 SVGIG (reference sequence). The CDR3 DNA reads TGTGCCTGGAGTAAGGACAGGGTGGACACTGAAGCTTTCTTT. Encoded protein: CAWSKDRVDTEAFF.